Described below is a single T cell receptor (beta chain) sequence and its context. The sample comes from a study of blood T cell repertoires in COVID-19. The CDR3 is made up of 14 amino acids. Germline CDR1 is GTSNPN and CDR2 is SVGIG (reference sequence). Germline trimming cut 0 bases from V and 3 bases from J; bases unmatched to any gene: 4. TCRdb keeps only in-frame clones here, not all; method: immunoSEQ multiplex PCR. This table has some 310,000 clones, roughly nine tenths appearing once. Clinical history reported by participants formed the basis on which cohorts were assigned. Cohort 3 donors counted as recovered after two negative PCRs, clearance, or resolved symptoms.

The receptor's source is a woman aged 25 to 45 who had recovered from COVID-19. The specimen sequenced was PBMCs or T cells enriched from blood (not recorded which). V and J are TRBV30 and TRBJ1-1; 7 positions match TRBD1. CDR3 coding DNA: TGTGCCTGGAGTGTACAGGGGACCTACACTGAAGCTTTCTTT. As protein: CAWSVQGTYTEAFF.